This note documents a single T cell receptor beta chain sequence. Profiling relied on immunoSEQ multiplex PCR, and the TCRdb table lists in-frame clones only, not all of them. The sample shows around 340,000 clones, 88% of them seen only once. This record belongs to a study of Ad26.COV2.S vaccination and SARS-CoV-2 variants. Study-wide context: Once or twice, 56 days apart, Ad26.COV2.S was delivered intramuscularly.

CDR1 is SGHRS and CDR2 is YFSETQ in the germline V gene. This CDR3 spans 12 amino acids. Trimming took off 4 bases at V and 7 bases at J, with 9 bases between the two ends. Described treatment: some 19 received Ad26.COV2.S at low or high dose, single or two shots; 5 received placebo; per-sample allocation not given. Day 63 after the first injection of vaccine or placebo was the sampling time. The chain has TRBV5-1 and TRBJ2-4; a possible D gene is TRBD1 (5 bases). The sample here was peripheral blood, taken in a trial of Ad26.COV2.S vaccine versus placebo. The receptor was derived from a person between 18 and 65 years old who received the Ad26.COV2.S COVID-19 vaccine or a placebo. CDR3 amino acids: CASSPKGNIQYF. The CDR3 DNA sequence: TGCGCCAGCAGCCCCAAGGGGAACATTCAGTACTTC.